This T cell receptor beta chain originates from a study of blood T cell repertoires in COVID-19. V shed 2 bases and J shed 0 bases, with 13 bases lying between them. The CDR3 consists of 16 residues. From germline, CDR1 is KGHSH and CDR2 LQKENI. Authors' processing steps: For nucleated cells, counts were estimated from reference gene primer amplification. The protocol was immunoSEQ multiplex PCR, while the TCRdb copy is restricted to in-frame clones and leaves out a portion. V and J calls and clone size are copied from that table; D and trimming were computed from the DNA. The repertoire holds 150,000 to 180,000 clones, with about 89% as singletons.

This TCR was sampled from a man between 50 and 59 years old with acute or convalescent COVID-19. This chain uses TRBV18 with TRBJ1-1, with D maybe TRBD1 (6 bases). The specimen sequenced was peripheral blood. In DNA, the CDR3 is TGTGCCAGCTCACCAAGGGGGAGTGGGATGAACACTGAAGCTTTCTTT. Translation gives CASSPRGSGMNTEAFF. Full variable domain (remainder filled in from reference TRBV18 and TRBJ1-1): NAGVMQNPRHLVRRRGQEARLRCSPMKGHSHVYWYRQLPEEGLKFMVYLQKENIIDESGMPKERFSAEFPKEGPSILRIQQVVRGDSAAYFCASSPRGSGMNTEAFFGQGTRLTVV.